This T cell receptor beta chain was profiled in a study of shared clonotypes between healthy human individuals. Positive CCR7 selection of CD45RO-negative cells yielded the naive CD8 cells, and terminally differentiated effector memory CD45RA+ cells were excluded. Using immunoSEQ multiplex PCR, the repertoire was profiled, and TCRdb retains in-frame clones only, with some absent. The sample includes 600,000 or so clones, around 95% of them seen just once. The CDR3 sequence is 19 residues long. The V segment lost 2 bases and the J segment 4 bases; nucleotides outside the gene matches: 10. Germline V gene sequence: CDR1 MDHEN, CDR2 SYDVKM.

The material sequenced was naive CD8+ T cells sorted from blood. The sequence derives from a young woman in good health. The chain couples TRBV28 to TRBJ2-1; 14 positions match TRBD2. CDR3 region: CASSLTRLAGGPRYNEQFF. The DNA for the CDR3 is TGTGCCAGCAGTTTAACCCGACTAGCGGGAGGGCCGCGGTACAATGAGCAGTTCTTC.